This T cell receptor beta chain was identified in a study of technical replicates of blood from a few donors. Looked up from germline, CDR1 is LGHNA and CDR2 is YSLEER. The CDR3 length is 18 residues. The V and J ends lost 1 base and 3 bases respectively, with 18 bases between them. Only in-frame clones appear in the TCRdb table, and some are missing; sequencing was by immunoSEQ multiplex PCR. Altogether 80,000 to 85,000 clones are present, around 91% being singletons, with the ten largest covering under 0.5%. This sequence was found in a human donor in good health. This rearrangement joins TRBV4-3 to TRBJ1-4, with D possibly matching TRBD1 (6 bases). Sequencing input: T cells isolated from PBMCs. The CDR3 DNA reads TGCGCCAGCAGCCAAGGGATTAGCATTCAGGGGTCTAATGAAAAACTGTTTTTT. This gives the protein CASSQGISIQGSNEKLFF.